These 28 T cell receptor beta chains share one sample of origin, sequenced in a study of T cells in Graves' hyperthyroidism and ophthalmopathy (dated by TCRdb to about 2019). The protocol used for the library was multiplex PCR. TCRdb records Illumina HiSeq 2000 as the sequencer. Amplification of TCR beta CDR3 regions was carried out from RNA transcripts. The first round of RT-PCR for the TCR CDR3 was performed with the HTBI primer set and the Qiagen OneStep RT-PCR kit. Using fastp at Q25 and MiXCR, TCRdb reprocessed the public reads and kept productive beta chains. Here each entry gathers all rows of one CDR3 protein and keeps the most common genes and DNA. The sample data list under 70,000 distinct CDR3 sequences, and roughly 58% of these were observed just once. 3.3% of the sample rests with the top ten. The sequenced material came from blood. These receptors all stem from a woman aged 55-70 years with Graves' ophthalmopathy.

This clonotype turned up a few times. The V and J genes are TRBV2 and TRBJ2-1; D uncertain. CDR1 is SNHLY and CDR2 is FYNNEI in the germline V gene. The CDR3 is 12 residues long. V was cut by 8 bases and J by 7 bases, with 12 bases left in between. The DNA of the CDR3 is TGTGCCAGCTCGTCAGGAATAAATGAGCAGTTCTTC. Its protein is CASSSGINEQFF.

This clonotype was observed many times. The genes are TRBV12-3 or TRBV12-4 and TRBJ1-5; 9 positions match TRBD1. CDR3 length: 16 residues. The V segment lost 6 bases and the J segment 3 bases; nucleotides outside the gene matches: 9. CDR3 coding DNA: TGTGCCAGCAGAACCGGGACAGGGTCATACAATCAGCCCCAGCATTTT. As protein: CASRTGTGSYNQPQHF.

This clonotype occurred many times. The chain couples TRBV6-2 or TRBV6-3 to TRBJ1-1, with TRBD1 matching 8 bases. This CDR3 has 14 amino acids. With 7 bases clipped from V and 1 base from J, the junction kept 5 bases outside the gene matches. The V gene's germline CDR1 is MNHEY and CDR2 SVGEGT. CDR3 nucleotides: TGTGCCAGCACCTGGACAGGGCCGAACACTGAAGCTTTCTTT. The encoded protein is CASTWTGPNTEAFF.

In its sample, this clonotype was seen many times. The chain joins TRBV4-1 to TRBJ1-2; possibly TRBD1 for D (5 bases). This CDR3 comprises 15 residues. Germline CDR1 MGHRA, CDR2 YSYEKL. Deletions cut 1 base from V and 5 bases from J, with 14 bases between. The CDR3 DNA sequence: TGCGCCAGCAGCCAAGGGCGGGGGTCTCTTTATGGCTACACCTTC. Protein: CASSQGRGSLYGYTF.

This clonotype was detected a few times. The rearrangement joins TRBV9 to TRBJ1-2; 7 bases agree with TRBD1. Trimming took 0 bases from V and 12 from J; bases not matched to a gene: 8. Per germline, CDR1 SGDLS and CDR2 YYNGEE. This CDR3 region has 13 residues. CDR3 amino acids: CASSVAGGFGNTF. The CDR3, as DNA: TGTGCCAGCAGCGTAGCAGGGGGTTTTGGAAACACCTTC.

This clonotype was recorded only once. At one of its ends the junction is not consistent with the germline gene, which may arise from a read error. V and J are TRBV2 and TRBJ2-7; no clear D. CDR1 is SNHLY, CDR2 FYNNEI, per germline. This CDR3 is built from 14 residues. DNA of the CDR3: TGTGCCAGCAGTGAGGTGGATAGCTCCTACGAGCGGTACTTC. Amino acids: CASSEVDSSYERYF.

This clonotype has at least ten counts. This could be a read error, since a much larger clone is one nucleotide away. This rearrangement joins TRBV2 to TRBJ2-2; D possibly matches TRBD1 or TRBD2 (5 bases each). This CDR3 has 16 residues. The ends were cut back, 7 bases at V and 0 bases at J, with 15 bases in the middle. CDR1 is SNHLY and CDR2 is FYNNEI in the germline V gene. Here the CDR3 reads CASMRLGTSNTGELFF. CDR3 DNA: TGTGCCAGCATGAGGTTGGGGACGTCGAACACCGGGGAGCTGTTTTTT.

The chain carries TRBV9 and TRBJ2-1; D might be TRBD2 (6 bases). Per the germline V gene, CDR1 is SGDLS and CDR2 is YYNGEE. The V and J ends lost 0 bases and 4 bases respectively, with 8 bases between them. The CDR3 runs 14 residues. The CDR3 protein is CASSVAGDYNEQFF. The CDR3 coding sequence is TGTGCCAGCAGCGTAGCGGGGGATTACAATGAGCAGTTCTTC.

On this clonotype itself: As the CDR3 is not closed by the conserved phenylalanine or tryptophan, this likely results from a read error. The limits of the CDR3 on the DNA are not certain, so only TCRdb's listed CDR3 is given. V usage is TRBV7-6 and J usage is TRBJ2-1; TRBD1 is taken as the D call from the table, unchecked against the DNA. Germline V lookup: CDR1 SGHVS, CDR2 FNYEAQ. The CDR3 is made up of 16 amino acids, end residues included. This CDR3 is CASSPRGDKGGNEEFL.

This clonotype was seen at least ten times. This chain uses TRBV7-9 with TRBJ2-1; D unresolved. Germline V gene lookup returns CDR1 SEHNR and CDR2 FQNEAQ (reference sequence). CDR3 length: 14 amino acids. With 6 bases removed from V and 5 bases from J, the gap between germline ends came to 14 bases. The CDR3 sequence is CASSFMGGDNEQFF. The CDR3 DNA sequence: TGTGCCAGCAGTTTCATGGGCGGCGACAATGAGCAGTTCTTC.

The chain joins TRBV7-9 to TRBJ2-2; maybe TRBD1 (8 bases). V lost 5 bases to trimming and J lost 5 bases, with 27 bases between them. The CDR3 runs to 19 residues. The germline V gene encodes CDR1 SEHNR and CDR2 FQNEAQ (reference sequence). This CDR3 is CASSPRTRQGWGETGELFF. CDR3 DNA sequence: TGTGCCAGCAGCCCGAGGACTAGACAGGGGTGGGGTGAAACCGGGGAGCTGTTTTTT.

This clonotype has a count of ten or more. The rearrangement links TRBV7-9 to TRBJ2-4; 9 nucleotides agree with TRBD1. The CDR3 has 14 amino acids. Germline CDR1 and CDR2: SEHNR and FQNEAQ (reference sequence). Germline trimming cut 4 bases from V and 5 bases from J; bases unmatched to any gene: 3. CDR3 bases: TGTGCCAGCAGCTCGTGGACAGGGGAAAACATTCAGTACTTC. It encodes CASSSWTGENIQYF. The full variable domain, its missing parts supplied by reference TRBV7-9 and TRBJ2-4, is DTGVSQNPRHKITKRGQNVTFRCDPISEHNRLYWYRQTLGQGPEFLTYFQNEAQLEKSRLLSDRFSAERPKGSFSTLEIQRTEQGDSAMYLCASSSWTGENIQYFGAGTRLSVL.

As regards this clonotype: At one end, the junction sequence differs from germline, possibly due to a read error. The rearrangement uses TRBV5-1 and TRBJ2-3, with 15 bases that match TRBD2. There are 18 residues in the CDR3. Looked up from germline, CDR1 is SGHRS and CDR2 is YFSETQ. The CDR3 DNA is TGCGTCAGCAGCTCCGGGACTAGCGGGAGGTCCGTATCAGAAACGCAGAATTTT. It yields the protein CVSSSGTSGRSVSETQNF.

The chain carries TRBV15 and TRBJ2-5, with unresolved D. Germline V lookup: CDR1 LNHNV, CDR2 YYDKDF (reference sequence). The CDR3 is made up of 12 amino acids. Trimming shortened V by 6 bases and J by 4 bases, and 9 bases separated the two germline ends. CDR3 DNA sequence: TGTGCCACCAGTCGACCCCGAGAGACCCAGTACTTC. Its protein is CATSRPRETQYF.

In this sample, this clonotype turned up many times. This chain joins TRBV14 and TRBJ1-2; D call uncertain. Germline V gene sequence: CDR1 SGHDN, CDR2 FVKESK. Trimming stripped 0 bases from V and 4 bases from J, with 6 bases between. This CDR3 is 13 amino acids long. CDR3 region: CASSQDWLYGYTF. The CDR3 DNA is TGTGCCAGCAGCCAAGACTGGCTCTATGGCTACACCTTC.

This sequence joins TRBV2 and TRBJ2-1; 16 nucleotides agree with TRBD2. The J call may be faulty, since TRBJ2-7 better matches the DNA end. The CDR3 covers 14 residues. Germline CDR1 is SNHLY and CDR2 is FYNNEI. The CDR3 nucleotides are TGTGCCGGAGGGACTAGCGGGAGGGCAGGGGAGCAGTACTTC. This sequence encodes CAGGTSGRAGEQYF.

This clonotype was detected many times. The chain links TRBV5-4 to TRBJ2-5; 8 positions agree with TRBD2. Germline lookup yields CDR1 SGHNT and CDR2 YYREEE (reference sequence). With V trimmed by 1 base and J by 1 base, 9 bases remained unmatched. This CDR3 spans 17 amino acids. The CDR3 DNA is TGTGCCAGCAGCTTGCTAGCGGGCGGATGGGGCCAAGAGACCCAGTACTTC. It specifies CASSLLAGGWGQETQYF.

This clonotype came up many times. The DNA of the CDR3 is TGTGCCAGCAGCGAGACTAGTTTTAGAGCAGATACGCAGTATTTT. It is translated as CASSETSFRADTQYF. The chain carries TRBV7-8 and TRBJ2-3; D is perhaps TRBD2 (6 bases). From germline, CDR1 is SGHVS and CDR2 FQNEAQ. This CDR3 contains 15 residues. The V end was cut by 5 bases, the J end by 4 bases, with 16 bases between.

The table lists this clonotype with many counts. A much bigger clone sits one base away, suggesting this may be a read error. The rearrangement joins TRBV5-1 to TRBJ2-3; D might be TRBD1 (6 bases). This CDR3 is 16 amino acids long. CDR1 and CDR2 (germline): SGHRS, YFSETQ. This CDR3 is CASRQTRYRETDAQYF. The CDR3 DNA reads TGCGCCAGCAGGCAAACGCGCTACAGGGAAACAGATGCGCAGTATTTT.

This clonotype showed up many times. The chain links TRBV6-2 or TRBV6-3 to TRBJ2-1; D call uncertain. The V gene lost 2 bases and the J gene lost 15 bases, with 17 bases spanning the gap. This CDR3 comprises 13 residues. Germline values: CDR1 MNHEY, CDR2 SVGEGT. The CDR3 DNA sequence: TGTGCCAGCAGTTACCCTCAGAGTTTAGCCGTGTTCTTC. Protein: CASSYPQSLAVFF.

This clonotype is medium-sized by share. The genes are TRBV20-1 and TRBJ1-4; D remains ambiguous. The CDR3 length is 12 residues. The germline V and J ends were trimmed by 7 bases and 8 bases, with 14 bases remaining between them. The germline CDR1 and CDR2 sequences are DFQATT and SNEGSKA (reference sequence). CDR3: CSVRTGWEKLFF. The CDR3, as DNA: TGCAGTGTAAGGACGGGTTGGGAAAAACTGTTTTTT.

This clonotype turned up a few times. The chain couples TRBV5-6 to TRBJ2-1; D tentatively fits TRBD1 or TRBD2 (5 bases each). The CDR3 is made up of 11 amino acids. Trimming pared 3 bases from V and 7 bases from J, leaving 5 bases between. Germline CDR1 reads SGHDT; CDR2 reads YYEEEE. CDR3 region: CASSWGNEQFF. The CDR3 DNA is TGTGCCAGCAGCTGGGGGAATGAGCAGTTCTTC.

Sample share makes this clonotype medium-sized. For the CDR3, the DNA is TGTGCCAGCAGCCCACAAAGGGGGCACGGTTCACCCCTCCACTTT. Its translation is CASSPQRGHGSPLHF. This chain uses TRBV7-2 with TRBJ1-6; 7 bases align to TRBD1. The CDR3 contains 15 residues. V was clipped by 5 bases and J by 9 bases; unmatched bases: 10. Germline V gives CDR1 SGHTA, CDR2 FQGNSA.

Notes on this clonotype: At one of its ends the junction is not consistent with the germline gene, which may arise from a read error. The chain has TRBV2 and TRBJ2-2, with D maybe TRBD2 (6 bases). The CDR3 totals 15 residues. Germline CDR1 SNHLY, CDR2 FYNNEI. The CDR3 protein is CASRGGYGNTGGLFF. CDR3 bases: TGTGCCAGCAGGGGCGGTTATGGCAACACCGGGGGGCTGTTTTTT.

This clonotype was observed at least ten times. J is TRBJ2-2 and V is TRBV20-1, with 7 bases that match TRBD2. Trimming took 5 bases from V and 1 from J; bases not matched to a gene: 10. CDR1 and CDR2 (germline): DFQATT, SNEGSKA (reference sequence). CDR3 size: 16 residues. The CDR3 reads CSAPGGGGRNTGELFF. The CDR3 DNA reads TGCAGTGCTCCGGGCGGGGGAGGTCGGAACACCGGGGAGCTGTTTTTT.

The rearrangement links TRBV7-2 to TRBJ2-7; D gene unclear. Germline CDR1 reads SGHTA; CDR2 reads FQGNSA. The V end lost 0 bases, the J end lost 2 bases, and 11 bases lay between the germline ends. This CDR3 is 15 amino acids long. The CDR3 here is CASSLAGGSAYEQYF. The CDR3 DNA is TGTGCCAGCAGCTTAGCGGGTGGCAGCGCCTACGAGCAGTACTTC.

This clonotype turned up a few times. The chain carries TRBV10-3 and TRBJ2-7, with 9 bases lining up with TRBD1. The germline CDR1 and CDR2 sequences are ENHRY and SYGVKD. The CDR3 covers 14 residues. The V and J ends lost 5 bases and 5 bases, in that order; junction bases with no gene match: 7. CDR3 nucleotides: TGTGCCATCAGTCTTGGGACAGGGACAGACGAGCAGTACTTC. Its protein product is CAISLGTGTDEQYF.

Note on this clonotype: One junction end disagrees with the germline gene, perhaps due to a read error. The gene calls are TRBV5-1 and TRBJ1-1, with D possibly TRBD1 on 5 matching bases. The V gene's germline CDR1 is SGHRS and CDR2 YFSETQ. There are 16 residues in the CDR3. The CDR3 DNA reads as TGCGCCAGCAGCACGGGGACGGAAGTTGAAGGCACTGAAGCCTTCTTT. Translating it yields CASSTGTEVEGTEAFF.